The 28 T cell receptor beta chains below were found in one sample sequenced in a study of memory CD4+ T cells and cytomegalovirus serostatus. Single viable CD3+CD4+CD8-CD45RO+ cells were sorted as the memory CD4+ T cells. Assay used: immunoSEQ multiplex PCR; TCRdb lists only in-frame clones, some missing. Of 46,000 or so clones in the sample, around four fifths are singletons; the top ten hold 0.5% to 0.65%. The sequenced sample was memory CD4+ T cells from blood. These receptors were collected from an adult in good health and CMV-seronegative.

The chain uses TRBV2 and TRBJ1-1, with 8 bases aligning to TRBD1. This CDR3 has 15 residues. Germline CDR1 SNHLY, CDR2 FYNNEI. V gave up 4 bases and J gave up 1 base; unmatched junction bases: 5. The CDR3 DNA follows: TGTGCCAGCAGTGTAACGGGACAGGCGAACACTGAAGCTTTCTTT. Its protein product is CASSVTGQANTEAFF. Full variable domain (missing parts from reference TRBV2 and TRBJ1-1): EPEVTQTPSHQVTQMGQEVILRCVPISNHLYFYWYRQILGQKVEFLVSFYNNEISEKSEIFDDQFSVERPDGSNFTLKIRSTKLEDSAMYFCASSVTGQANTEAFFGQGTRLTVV.

The CDR3 DNA is TGTGCCAGCTCATTAAGGGGTAATGAGCAGTTCTTC. Its translation: CASSLRGNEQFF. The J gene is TRBJ2-1, the V gene TRBV18; possibly TRBD1 for D (5 bases). V was trimmed by 5 bases and J by 7 bases, leaving 9 bases between them. From germline, CDR1 is KGHSH and CDR2 LQKENI. CDR3 length: 12 amino acids.

This clone has only a few counts. The chain links TRBV4-2 to TRBJ1-4; the D gene is possibly TRBD1 (5 bases). Germline values: CDR1 LGHNA, CDR2 YNFKEQ. The CDR3 contains 14 residues. Trimming took 0 bases from V and 6 from J, leaving 8 bases between them. DNA of the CDR3: TGTGCCAGCAGCCAAGAACAGGACTATGAAAAACTGTTTTTT. Translating it yields CASSQEQDYEKLFF.

CDR3 amino acids: CAWNDLAGGQPQHF. The CDR3 nucleotides are TGTGCCTGGAATGATCTAGCGGGCGGGCAGCCCCAGCATTTT. This chain joins TRBV30 and TRBJ1-5; D not resolved. V was clipped by 4 bases and J by 7 bases, with 17 bases between them. CDR3 length equals 14 residues. The V gene's germline CDR1 is GTSNPN and CDR2 SVGIG (reference sequence).

This chain links TRBV7-2 with TRBJ2-7; D is uncertain. The CDR3 has 15 amino acids. Germline V CDR1 and CDR2: SGHTA, FQGNSA. Trimming stripped 2 bases from V and 2 bases from J, with 13 bases between. CDR3 coding DNA: TGTGCCAGCAGCTTAAGGTGGCCTGGGGCCTACGAGCAGTACTTC. Translating it yields CASSLRWPGAYEQYF.

CDR3 protein: CASSLGGGSPLHF. The CDR3 DNA reads TGTGCCAGCAGCTTGGGGGGAGGGTCACCCCTCCACTTT. The gene calls are TRBV5-4 and TRBJ1-6; unclear D gene. Deletions cut 0 bases from V and 10 bases from J, with 8 bases between. Germline values: CDR1 SGHNT, CDR2 YYREEE (reference sequence). This CDR3 is 13 amino acids long.

The chain recombines TRBV7-2 with TRBJ2-2, with 9 positions matching TRBD1. Looked up from germline, CDR1 is SGHTA and CDR2 is FQGNSA. J lost 7 bases, V lost 1 base, and 4 bases had no gene match. This CDR3 has 15 amino acids. CDR3 amino acids: CASSLVGTGLGELFF. Written as DNA, the CDR3 is TGTGCCAGCAGCTTAGTAGGGACAGGGCTCGGGGAGCTGTTTTTT.

This clone turned up a few times. The chain links TRBV20-1 to TRBJ2-3; D not resolved. The CDR3 contains 10 residues. Germline V gene lookup returns CDR1 DFQATT and CDR2 SNEGSKA (reference sequence). The germline V and J ends were trimmed by 8 bases and 12 bases, with 15 bases remaining between them. CDR3 nucleotide sequence: TGCAGTACTCCGGAACAGCGACAGTATTTT. Translated: CSTPEQRQYF.

The chain carries TRBV6-1 and TRBJ1-6, with D possibly being TRBD1 (6 bases). The germline V gene has CDR1 MNHNS and CDR2 SASEGT. The ends were cut back, 7 bases at V and 10 bases at J, with 17 bases in the middle. The CDR3 runs 14 residues. The CDR3 protein is CASTTDRSLSPLHF. The CDR3 DNA reads as TGTGCCAGCACTACCGACAGGTCCCTATCACCCCTCCACTTT.

The chain links TRBV6-6 to TRBJ2-7, with TRBD1 identical over 7 bases. This CDR3 is 14 amino acids long. Germline V lookup: CDR1 MNHNY, CDR2 SVGAGI (reference sequence). V lost 6 bases and J lost 2; bases outside the gene matches: 7. Written as DNA, the CDR3 is TGTGCCAGCAGGCTAGACAGGGCTACCTACGAGCAGTACTTC. Its protein product is CASRLDRATYEQYF.

The gene calls are TRBV7-3 and TRBJ2-1, with a possible D match to TRBD1 (6 bases). The CDR3 runs 15 residues. Germline values: CDR1 SGHTA, CDR2 FQGTGA. V dropped 4 bases and J dropped 1 base, with 11 bases sitting between them. The CDR3 sequence: CASSSEGVSYNEQFF. CDR3 nucleotide sequence: TGTGCCAGCAGCTCTGAGGGGGTTTCCTACAATGAGCAGTTCTTC.

This chain connects TRBV2 to TRBJ1-4; D remains ambiguous. Germline CDR1 SNHLY, CDR2 FYNNEI. The CDR3 is 16 residues long. V lost 6 bases to trimming and J lost 8 bases, with 22 bases between them. CDR3: CASSEMKFVLREKLFF. CDR3 sequence (DNA): TGTGCCAGCAGCGAGATGAAATTCGTCTTGCGGGAAAAACTGTTTTTT.

The chain links TRBV7-2 to TRBJ1-5; 7 nucleotides agree with TRBD1. The CDR3 has 17 residues. Looked up from germline, CDR1 is SGHTA and CDR2 is FQGNSA. V trimming: 1 base; J trimming: 10 bases; junction bases outside the gene matches: 16. This CDR3 reads CASSLDRGRGYVEPQHF. CDR3 nucleotide sequence: TGTGCCAGCAGCTTAGATCGGGGCAGGGGGTACGTAGAACCCCAGCATTTT.

CDR3 amino acids: CASSPRIGAETQYF. The CDR3 bases are TGTGCCAGCAGCCCACGCATAGGGGCAGAGACCCAGTACTTC. The gene calls are TRBV11-2 and TRBJ2-5, with D tentatively TRBD1 (5 bases). The germline V gene encodes CDR1 SGHAT and CDR2 FQNNGV. V shed 5 bases and J shed 4 bases, with 14 bases lying between them. The CDR3 is 14 amino acids.

The rearrangement links TRBV6-1 to TRBJ2-7; 7 bases fit TRBD1. There are 15 residues in the CDR3. V lost 6 bases to trimming and J lost 0 bases; unmatched junction nucleotides: 8. From germline, CDR1 is MNHNS and CDR2 SASEGT. This chain's CDR3 is CASSLRQGASYEQYF. CDR3 nucleotides: TGTGCCAGCAGCCTAAGACAGGGCGCCTCCTACGAGCAGTACTTC.

The gene calls are TRBV10-2 and TRBJ1-1; possible D gene TRBD1, 5 bases. V lost 7 bases and J lost 1, with 13 bases in between. The CDR3 spans 14 residues. Germline V gene data show CDR1 as WSHSY and CDR2 as SAAADI. CDR3 loop: CASNRVGGNTEAFF. The DNA for the CDR3 is TGCGCCAGCAACCGTGTTGGGGGGAACACTGAAGCTTTCTTT.

The chain joins TRBV29-1 to TRBJ2-3; a possible D gene is TRBD2 (5 bases). The V end lost 6 bases, the J end lost 0 bases, and 13 bases lay between the germline ends. The CDR3 is made up of 14 amino acids. Germline-derived CDR1 and CDR2 are SQVTM and ANQGSEA. CDR3 nucleotides: TGCAGCGTCCCCCGGGGAGTTAGCACAGATACGCAGTATTTT. Its translation is CSVPRGVSTDTQYF.

This chain links TRBV15 with TRBJ2-5, with TRBD2 matching over 8 bases. V was pared by 5 bases and J by 3 bases, with 5 bases of the junction left unmatched. Germline V CDR1 and CDR2: LNHNV, YYDKDF (reference sequence). The CDR3 is 14 residues long. As DNA, the CDR3 is TGTGCCACCAGCGGAACTAGCGGCAAAGAGACCCAGTACTTC. It codes for CATSGTSGKETQYF.

This clone occurred once. The chain's CDR3 is CSVEGTGGGYTF. CDR3 in DNA: TGCAGCGTTGAGGGCACAGGTGGTGGCTACACCTTC. This chain links TRBV29-1 with TRBJ1-2; possibly TRBD1 for D (5 bases). Germline V gives CDR1 SQVTM, CDR2 ANQGSEA. The CDR3 totals 12 residues. The V end was cut by 3 bases, the J end by 7 bases, with 12 bases between. The full variable domain, with the rest looked up from reference TRBV29-1 and TRBJ1-2, is SAVISQKPSRDICQRGTSLTIQCQVDSQVTMMFWYRQQPGQSLTLIATANQGSEATYESGFVIDKFPISRPNLTFSTLTVSNMSPEDSSIYLCSVEGTGGGYTFGSGTRLTVV.

The V call is TRBV9, the J call TRBJ1-5, with D unclear. V lost 0 bases and J 4 bases, leaving 5 bases between the germline ends. In germline, CDR1 is SGDLS, CDR2 YYNGEE. This CDR3 comprises 13 residues. The CDR3 region is CASSVVPNQPQHF. Written as DNA, the CDR3 is TGTGCCAGCAGCGTAGTCCCGAATCAGCCCCAGCATTTT. Supplemented by reference TRBV9 and TRBJ1-5, the full variable domain reads DSGVTQTPKHLITATGQRVTLRCSPRSGDLSVYWYQQSLDQGLQFLIQYYNGEERAKGNILERFSAQQFPDLHSELNLSSLELGDSALYFCASSVVPNQPQHFGDGTRLSIL.

The table lists this clone with a few counts. V usage is TRBV13 and J usage is TRBJ2-4, with D possibly being TRBD1 or TRBD2 (5 bases each). The CDR3 is made up of 15 amino acids. The V end was cut by 1 base, the J end by 9 bases, with 16 bases between. The V gene's germline CDR1 is PRHDT and CDR2 FYEKMQ (reference sequence). CDR3 sequence: CASSLAGRGDGIQYF. The CDR3 DNA reads TGTGCCAGCAGCTTAGCAGGACGAGGGGACGGCATTCAGTACTTC.

This chain connects TRBV19 to TRBJ1-6; a weak D match, TRBD1 (5 bases). V lost 3 bases to trimming and J lost 8 bases, with 17 bases between them. There are 16 residues in the CDR3. The germline V gene has CDR1 LNHDA and CDR2 SQIVND (reference sequence). The chain's CDR3 is CASSISGGAVDSPLHF. The CDR3 DNA reads TGTGCCAGTAGTATTTCGGGTGGGGCGGTGGATTCACCCCTCCACTTT.

The chain recombines TRBV20-1 with TRBJ1-1; D not certain. The V gene's germline CDR1 is DFQATT and CDR2 SNEGSKA (reference sequence). The germline V and J ends were trimmed by 5 bases and 11 bases, with 15 bases remaining between them. The length of the CDR3 is 11 residues. The CDR3 loop reads CSARVLETAFF. The CDR3 coding sequence is TGCAGTGCTCGGGTCCTTGAGACTGCTTTCTTT.

The chain carries TRBV4-3 and TRBJ2-2; D is perhaps TRBD2 (7 bases). The ends were cut back, 1 base at V and 5 bases at J, with 23 bases in the middle. The CDR3 consists of 19 residues. The germline V gene encodes CDR1 LGHNA and CDR2 YSLEER. This CDR3 reads CASSQAILTPGGGTGELFF. As DNA, the CDR3 is TGCGCCAGCAGCCAAGCCATCCTCACCCCGGGGGGCGGAACCGGGGAGCTGTTTTTT.

This clone was counted a few times. V gene TRBV28 combines with J gene TRBJ1-1, with D tentatively TRBD1 (5 bases). The ends were cut back, 3 bases at V and 0 bases at J, with 5 bases in the middle. Germline V gene lookup returns CDR1 MDHEN and CDR2 SYDVKM. The CDR3 extends over 13 amino acids. Here the CDR3 reads CASSLTVNTEAFF. CDR3 DNA sequence: TGTGCCAGCAGTTTGACAGTGAACACTGAAGCTTTCTTT.

V is TRBV27 and J is TRBJ1-1, with 8 bases matching TRBD1. Per germline, CDR1 MNHEY and CDR2 SMNVEV (reference sequence). J lost 1 base, V lost 7 bases, and 5 bases had no gene match. The CDR3 loop spans 14 amino acids. The CDR3 sequence is CASIQGAGNTEAFF. The CDR3 coding sequence is TGTGCCAGCATTCAGGGGGCGGGGAACACTGAAGCTTTCTTT.

This clone was detected only a few times. The chain uses TRBV19 and TRBJ2-2; D uncertain. Germline assignment: CDR1 LNHDA and CDR2 SQIVND (reference sequence). Trimming cost V 4 bases and J 4 bases, with 13 bases left between them. The length of the CDR3 is 15 residues. CDR3 amino acids: CASSRPGDPTGELFF. The CDR3 DNA reads as TGTGCCAGTAGTAGGCCAGGCGATCCCACCGGGGAGCTGTTTTTT.

This chain uses TRBV4-2 with TRBJ2-3, with 7 bases that match TRBD1. The CDR3 runs to 17 residues. Germline CDR1 LGHNA, CDR2 YNFKEQ. With V trimmed by 0 bases and J by 2 bases, 8 bases remained unmatched. CDR3 in amino acids: CASSQDVFQGDTDTQYF. CDR3 nucleotide sequence: TGTGCCAGCAGCCAAGATGTCTTTCAGGGGGACACAGATACGCAGTATTTT.